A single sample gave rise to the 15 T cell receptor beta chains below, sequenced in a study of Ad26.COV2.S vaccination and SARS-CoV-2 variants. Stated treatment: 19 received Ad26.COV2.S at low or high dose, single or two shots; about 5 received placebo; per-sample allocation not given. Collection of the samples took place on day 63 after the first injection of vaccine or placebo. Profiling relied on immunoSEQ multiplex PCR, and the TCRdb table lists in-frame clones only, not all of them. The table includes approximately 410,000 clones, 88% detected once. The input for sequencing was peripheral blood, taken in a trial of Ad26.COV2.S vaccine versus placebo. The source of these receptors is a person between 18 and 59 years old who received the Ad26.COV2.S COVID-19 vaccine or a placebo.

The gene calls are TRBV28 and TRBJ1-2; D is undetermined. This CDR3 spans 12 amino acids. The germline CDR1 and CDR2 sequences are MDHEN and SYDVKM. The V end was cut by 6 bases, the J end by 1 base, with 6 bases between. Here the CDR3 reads CASSYSNYGYTF. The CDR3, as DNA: TGTGCCAGCAGCTACAGTAACTATGGCTACACCTTC.

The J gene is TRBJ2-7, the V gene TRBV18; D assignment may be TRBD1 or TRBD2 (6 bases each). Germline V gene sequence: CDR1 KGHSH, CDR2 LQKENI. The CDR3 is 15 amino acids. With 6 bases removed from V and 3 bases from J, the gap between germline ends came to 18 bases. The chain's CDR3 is CASSPIRGVDYEQYF. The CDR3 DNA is TGTGCCAGCTCGCCAATTAGGGGGGTGGACTACGAGCAGTACTTC.

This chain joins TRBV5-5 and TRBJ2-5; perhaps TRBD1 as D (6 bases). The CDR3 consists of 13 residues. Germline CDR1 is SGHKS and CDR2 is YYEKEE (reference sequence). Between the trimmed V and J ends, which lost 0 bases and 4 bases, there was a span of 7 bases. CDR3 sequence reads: CASSLEGGETQYF. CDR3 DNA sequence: TGTGCCAGCAGCTTGGAAGGGGGAGAGACCCAGTACTTC.

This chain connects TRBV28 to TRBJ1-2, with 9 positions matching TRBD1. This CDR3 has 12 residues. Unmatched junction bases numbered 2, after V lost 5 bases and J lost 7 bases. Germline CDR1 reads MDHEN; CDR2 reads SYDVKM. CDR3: CASSDRGGGYTF. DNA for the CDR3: TGTGCCAGCAGTGACAGGGGGGGTGGCTACACCTTC.

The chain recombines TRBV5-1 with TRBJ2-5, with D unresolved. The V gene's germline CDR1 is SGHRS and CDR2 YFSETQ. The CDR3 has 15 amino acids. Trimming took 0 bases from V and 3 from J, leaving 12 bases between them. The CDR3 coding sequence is TGCGCCAGCAGCTTGGACTACAGCCTAAAAGAGACCCAGTACTTC. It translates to CASSLDYSLKETQYF.

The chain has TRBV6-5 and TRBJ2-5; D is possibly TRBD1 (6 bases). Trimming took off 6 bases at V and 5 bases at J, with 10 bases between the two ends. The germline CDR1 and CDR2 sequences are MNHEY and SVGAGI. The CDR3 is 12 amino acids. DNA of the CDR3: TGTGCCAGCAGCAGGGGAGAGGAGACCCAGTACTTC. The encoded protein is CASSRGEETQYF.

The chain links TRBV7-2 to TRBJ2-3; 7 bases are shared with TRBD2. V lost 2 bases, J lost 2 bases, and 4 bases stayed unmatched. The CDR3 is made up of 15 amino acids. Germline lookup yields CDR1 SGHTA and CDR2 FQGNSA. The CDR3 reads CASSLPAGLTDTQYF. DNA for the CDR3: TGTGCCAGCAGCTTACCAGCGGGGCTCACAGATACGCAGTATTTT.

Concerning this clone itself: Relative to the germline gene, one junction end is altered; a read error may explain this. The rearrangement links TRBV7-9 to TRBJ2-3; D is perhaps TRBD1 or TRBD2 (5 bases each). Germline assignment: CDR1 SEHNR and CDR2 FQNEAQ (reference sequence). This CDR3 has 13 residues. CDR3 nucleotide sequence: TGTGCCAGCAGGTTAGGGGACGCAGATACGCAGTATTTT. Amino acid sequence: CASRLGDADTQYF.

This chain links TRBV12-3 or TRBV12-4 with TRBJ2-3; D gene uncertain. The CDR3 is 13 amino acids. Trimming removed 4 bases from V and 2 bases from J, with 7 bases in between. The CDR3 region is CASSSTPTDTQYF. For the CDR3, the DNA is TGTGCCAGCAGTTCCACCCCCACAGATACGCAGTATTTT.

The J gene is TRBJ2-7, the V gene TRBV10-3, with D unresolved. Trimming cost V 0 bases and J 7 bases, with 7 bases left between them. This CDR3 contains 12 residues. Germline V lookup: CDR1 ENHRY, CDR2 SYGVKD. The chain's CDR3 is CAISESLWEQYF. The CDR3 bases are TGTGCCATCAGTGAGTCGCTATGGGAGCAGTACTTC.

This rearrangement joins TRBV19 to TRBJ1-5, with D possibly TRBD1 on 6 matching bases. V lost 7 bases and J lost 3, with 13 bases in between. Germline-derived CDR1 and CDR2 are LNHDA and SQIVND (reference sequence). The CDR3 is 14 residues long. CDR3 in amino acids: CASKIWDNNQPQHF. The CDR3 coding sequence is TGTGCCAGTAAGATCTGGGACAACAATCAGCCCCAGCATTTT. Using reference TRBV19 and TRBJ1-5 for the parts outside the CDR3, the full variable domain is DGGITQSPKYLFRKEGQNVTLSCEQNLNHDAMYWYRQDPGQGLRLIYYSQIVNDFQKGDIAEGYSVSREKKESFPLTVTSAQKNPTAFYLCASKIWDNNQPQHFGDGTRLSIL.

This CDR3 is CATSRDLQNEQFF. The DNA for the CDR3 is TGTGCCACCAGCAGAGATCTCCAGAATGAGCAGTTCTTC. The chain recombines TRBV15 with TRBJ2-1; unclear D gene. The CDR3 runs to 13 residues. CDR1 LNHNV and CDR2 YYDKDF come from the germline V gene (reference sequence). Trimming took off 0 bases at V and 7 bases at J, with 7 bases between the two ends.

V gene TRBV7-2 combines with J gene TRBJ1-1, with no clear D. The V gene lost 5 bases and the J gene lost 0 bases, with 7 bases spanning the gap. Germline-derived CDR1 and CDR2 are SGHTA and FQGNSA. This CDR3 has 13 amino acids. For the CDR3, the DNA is TGTGCCAGCAGCCCAATCATGAACACTGAAGCTTTCTTT. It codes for CASSPIMNTEAFF.

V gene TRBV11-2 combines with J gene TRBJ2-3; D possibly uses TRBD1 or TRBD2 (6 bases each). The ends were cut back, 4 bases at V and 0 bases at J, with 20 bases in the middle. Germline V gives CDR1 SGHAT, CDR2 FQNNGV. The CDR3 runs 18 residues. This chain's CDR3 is CASSSPLGGRTSTDTQYF. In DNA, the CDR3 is TGTGCCAGCAGCTCCCCCCTGGGGGGCCGGACTAGCACAGATACGCAGTATTTT.

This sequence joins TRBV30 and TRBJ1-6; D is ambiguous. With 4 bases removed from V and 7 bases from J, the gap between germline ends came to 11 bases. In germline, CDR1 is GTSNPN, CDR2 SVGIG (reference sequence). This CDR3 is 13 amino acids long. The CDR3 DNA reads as TGTGCCTGGAACGGACGGTCGAATTCACCCCTCCACTTT. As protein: CAWNGRSNSPLHF.